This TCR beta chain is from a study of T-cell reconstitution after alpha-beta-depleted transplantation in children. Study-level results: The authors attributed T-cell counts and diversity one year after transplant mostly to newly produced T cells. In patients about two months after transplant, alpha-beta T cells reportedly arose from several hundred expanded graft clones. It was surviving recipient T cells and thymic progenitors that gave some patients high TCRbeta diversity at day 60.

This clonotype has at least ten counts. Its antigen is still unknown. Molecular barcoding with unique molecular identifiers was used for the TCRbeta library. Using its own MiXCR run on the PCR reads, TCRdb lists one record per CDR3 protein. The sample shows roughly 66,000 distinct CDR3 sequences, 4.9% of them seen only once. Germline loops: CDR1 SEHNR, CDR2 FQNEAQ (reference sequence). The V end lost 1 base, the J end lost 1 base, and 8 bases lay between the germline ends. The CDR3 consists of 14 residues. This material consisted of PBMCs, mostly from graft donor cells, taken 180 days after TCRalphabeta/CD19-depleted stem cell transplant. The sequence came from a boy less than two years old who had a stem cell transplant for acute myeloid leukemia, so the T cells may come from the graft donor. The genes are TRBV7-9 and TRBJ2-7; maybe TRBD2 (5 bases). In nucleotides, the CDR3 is TGTGCCAGCAGCTTAGTGGGGAGATCCTACGAGCAGTACTTC. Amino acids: CASSLVGRSYEQYF.